The next 28 T cell receptor beta chains were all read from a single sample in a study of radiation and T cells in renal cell carcinoma. Sequenced by immunoSEQ multiplex PCR; TCRdb stores in-frame clones only, minus some. The sample yields 100,000 to 150,000 clones, roughly four fifths seen once. Sample time point: blood 2 weeks post-SBRT. As for treatment: 15 Gy SBRT to primary tumor, nephrectomy 4 weeks later. The sample in question was blood, obtained from a patient whose treatment included radiotherapy and nephrectomy. Every receptor here comes from a woman aged 60-75 years with renal cell carcinoma.

The V call is TRBV2, the J call TRBJ2-5; 7 bases map to TRBD1. Germline V gives CDR1 SNHLY, CDR2 FYNNEI. The junction had 7 bases not matched to a gene; V was cut back by 3 bases and J by 3 bases. The CDR3 contains 15 residues. The CDR3 nucleotides are TGTGCCAGCAGTGAGAACAGGGGAATCGAAGAGACCCAGTACTTC. As protein: CASSENRGIEETQYF.

This clone is a singleton in its sample. V and J are TRBV5-1 and TRBJ2-6; 8 bases map to TRBD1. V trimming: 5 bases; J trimming: 0 bases; junction bases outside the gene matches: 7. CDR1 and CDR2 from the germline V gene are SGHRS and YFSETQ. There are 17 residues in the CDR3. The CDR3 here is CASRRDRSFSGANVLTF. The CDR3, as DNA: TGCGCCAGCAGGAGGGACAGGTCCTTCTCTGGGGCCAACGTCCTGACTTTC.

This clone appeared a few times. This chain connects TRBV7-9 to TRBJ1-5; unclear D gene. The V gene lost 5 bases and the J gene lost 4 bases, with 9 bases spanning the gap. The CDR3 has 13 amino acids. Germline V lookup: CDR1 SEHNR, CDR2 FQNEAQ (reference sequence). The CDR3 sequence is CASSTNSNQPQHF. The CDR3 DNA follows: TGTGCCAGCAGCACGAACAGTAATCAGCCCCAGCATTTT.

The chain is built from TRBV6-6 and TRBJ1-4; 7 bases map to TRBD1. In germline, CDR1 is MNHNY, CDR2 SVGAGI (reference sequence). The CDR3 has 15 residues. With 4 bases clipped from V and 4 bases from J, the junction kept 6 bases outside the gene matches. CDR3 protein: CASSSTGTDNEKLFF. DNA for the CDR3: TGTGCCAGCAGTTCCACCGGGACAGATAATGAAAAACTGTTTTTT.

The rearrangement uses TRBV6-5 and TRBJ1-2; D is possibly TRBD1 (5 bases). V lost 10 bases and J 6 bases, leaving 15 bases between the germline ends. Germline V lookup: CDR1 MNHEY, CDR2 SVGAGI. The CDR3 has 12 residues. The CDR3 is CATRGGVDGYTF. DNA for the CDR3: TGTGCCACCCGGGGGGGGGTCGATGGCTACACCTTC.

The chain employs TRBV7-4 and TRBJ1-5, with D possibly TRBD1 on 5 matching bases. The CDR3 totals 15 residues. V lost 6 bases and J 2 bases, leaving 14 bases between the germline ends. Germline V lookup: CDR1 SGHVT, CDR2 SQSDAQ. Here the CDR3 reads CASRPGTGGNQPQHF. The DNA for the CDR3 is TGTGCCAGCAGACCCGGGACGGGGGGCAATCAGCCCCAGCATTTT.

The chain couples TRBV4-1 to TRBJ1-2; the match to TRBD1 covers 12 bases. V lost 1 base and J lost 8; bases outside the gene matches: 5. This CDR3 spans 15 amino acids. Germline CDR1 and CDR2: MGHRA and YSYEKL. In DNA, the CDR3 is TGCGCCAGCAGCCAAGCGGGACAGGGGGCGGGAGGCTACACCTTC. Amino acids: CASSQAGQGAGGYTF.

This clone appeared a few times. This chain joins TRBV30 and TRBJ1-4; possibly TRBD1 for D (6 bases). With 4 bases removed from V and 6 bases from J, the gap between germline ends came to 15 bases. The CDR3 has 14 amino acids. Germline CDR1 and CDR2: GTSNPN and SVGIG (reference sequence). The CDR3 DNA is TGTGCCTGGACCCAAGGGGGGTTTGATGAAAAACTGTTTTTT. It encodes CAWTQGGFDEKLFF.

This clone has a single count. Written as DNA, the CDR3 is TGTGCCAGTAGTAAAAGTCGAGACAGTATCTACGAGCAGTACTTC. Residues: CASSKSRDSIYEQYF. The chain joins TRBV19 to TRBJ2-7; weak D call: TRBD1 (5 bases). The V gene's germline CDR1 is LNHDA and CDR2 SQIVND (reference sequence). The CDR3 is 15 residues long. V shed 4 bases and J shed 3 bases, with 16 bases lying between them.

V and J are TRBV5-1 and TRBJ1-2; D not resolved. Germline-derived CDR1 and CDR2 are SGHRS and YFSETQ. The CDR3 is made up of 13 amino acids. The V and J ends lost 0 bases and 6 bases respectively, with 9 bases between them. In DNA form, the CDR3 reads TGCGCCAGCAGCTTGGAAAGCCGTCATGGCTACACCTTC. This translates into CASSLESRHGYTF.

This chain connects TRBV7-6 to TRBJ1-4; possibly TRBD1 for D (6 bases). Between the trimmed V and J ends, which lost 11 bases and 10 bases, there was a span of 14 bases. The CDR3 contains 11 residues. Looked up from germline, CDR1 is SGHVS and CDR2 is FNYEAQ. The CDR3 loop is CARSEGGKLFF. CDR3 nucleotide sequence: TGTGCCCGGTCCGAGGGGGGAAAACTGTTTTTT.

The table lists this clone with a few counts. The rearrangement links TRBV11-2 to TRBJ1-1; maybe TRBD1 (6 bases). The CDR3 extends over 17 amino acids. V lost 1 base to trimming and J lost 0 bases, with 15 bases between them. Per germline, CDR1 SGHAT and CDR2 FQNNGV. In DNA, the CDR3 is TGTGCCAGCAGCTTAGCCCCCTTTCAGGGGATGAACACTGAAGCTTTCTTT. The encoded protein is CASSLAPFQGMNTEAFF. The full variable domain, with the rest looked up from reference TRBV11-2 and TRBJ1-1, is EAGVAQSPRYKIIEKRQSVAFWCNPISGHATLYWYQQILGQGPKLLIQFQNNGVVDDSQLPKDRFSAERLKGVDSTLKIQPAKLEDSAVYLCASSLAPFQGMNTEAFFGQGTRLTVV.

The chain carries TRBV11-3 and TRBJ2-1, with D possibly matching TRBD2 (5 bases). This CDR3 comprises 12 residues. CDR1 is SGHNT, CDR2 YENEEA, per germline. Trimming left V 5 bases short and J 10 bases short, with 12 bases between. CDR3: CASSPGIGEQFF. The CDR3 region has the DNA TGTGCCAGCAGCCCCGGGATCGGGGAGCAGTTCTTC.

The chain employs TRBV9 and TRBJ2-7; D is possibly TRBD2 (5 bases). Per germline, CDR1 SGDLS and CDR2 YYNGEE. The V and J ends lost 3 bases and 5 bases respectively, with 21 bases between them. The CDR3 runs 16 residues. CDR3: CASSAPAEALGHEQYF. The CDR3, as DNA: TGTGCCAGCAGCGCCCCGGCTGAGGCACTAGGCCACGAGCAGTACTTC.

The J gene is TRBJ1-1, the V gene TRBV27; D gene ambiguous. Trimming stripped 4 bases from V and 1 base from J, with 10 bases between. The CDR3 length is 14 residues. Germline CDR1 and CDR2: MNHEY and SMNVEV (reference sequence). This chain's CDR3 is CASSWSAGNTEAFF. CDR3 coding DNA: TGTGCCAGCAGTTGGTCCGCAGGGAACACTGAAGCTTTCTTT.

This chain joins TRBV7-2 and TRBJ2-1; 10 nucleotides align to TRBD1. The CDR3 spans 17 residues. Germline loops: CDR1 SGHTA, CDR2 FQGNSA. V was clipped by 5 bases and J by 8 bases; unmatched bases: 15. CDR3 sequence (DNA): TGTGCCAGCAGCCCCTGGGACAGGGGATGGGGAGGTGATGAGCAGTTCTTC. Protein: CASSPWDRGWGGDEQFF.

The CDR3 here is CASSLGGLALETQYF. The CDR3 nucleotides read TGTGCCAGCAGTTTAGGGGGACTAGCGTTGGAGACCCAGTACTTC. The chain employs TRBV27 and TRBJ2-5, with 10 bases matching TRBD2. The CDR3 loop spans 15 amino acids. With V trimmed by 2 bases and J by 5 bases, 5 bases remained unmatched. In germline, CDR1 is MNHEY, CDR2 SMNVEV (reference sequence).

In its sample, this clone was seen once. The chain combines TRBV6-5 with TRBJ1-3, with D uncertain. The CDR3 is made up of 13 amino acids. Germline assignment: CDR1 MNHEY and CDR2 SVGAGI. V gave up 5 bases and J gave up 0 bases, with 5 bases separating them. The CDR3 sequence: CASSTNSGNTIYF. The CDR3 DNA reads TGTGCCAGCAGTACGAACTCTGGAAACACCATATATTTT.

The V and J genes are TRBV2 and TRBJ1-5, with D possibly TRBD1 on 5 matching bases. The CDR3 spans 14 residues. Germline V gene sequence: CDR1 SNHLY, CDR2 FYNNEI. The V end was cut by 6 bases, the J end by 2 bases, with 11 bases between. In DNA form, the CDR3 reads TGTGCCAGCAGCGGGGGGTGGGGCAATCAGCCCCAGCATTTT. This encodes CASSGGWGNQPQHF.

With respect to this clone: The identical CDR3 is also encoded by other nucleotide sequences in the sample. This sequence joins TRBV6-5 and TRBJ1-5; TRBD1 might be the D (6 bases). V lost 6 bases, J lost 4 bases, and 10 bases lay in between. The CDR3 has 13 residues. Per the germline V gene, CDR1 is MNHEY and CDR2 is SVGAGI. The DNA for the CDR3 is TGTGCCAGCAGCGGACAGCAGAATCAGCCCCAGCATTTT. This encodes CASSGQQNQPQHF.

In its sample, this clone was seen a few times. The V gene is TRBV5-1, the J gene TRBJ2-1, with 7 bases fitting TRBD2. After removal of 0 bases from V and 6 bases from J, the junction contained 9 bases not matched to a gene. From germline, CDR1 is SGHRS and CDR2 YFSETQ. This CDR3 has 16 residues. The CDR3 spells CASSLAPSGTLNEQFF. As DNA, the CDR3 is TGCGCCAGCAGCTTGGCCCCTAGCGGAACTCTCAATGAGCAGTTCTTC.

V and J are TRBV28 and TRBJ1-5, with D hard to call. This CDR3 contains 14 residues. Germline CDR1 reads MDHEN; CDR2 reads SYDVKM. The V end lost 3 bases, the J end lost 8 bases, and 14 bases lay between the germline ends. The CDR3 here is CASSLRRVGEPQHF. CDR3 nucleotides: TGTGCCAGCAGTTTGAGGAGGGTTGGTGAGCCCCAGCATTTT.

The chain combines TRBV7-9 with TRBJ2-5; possible D gene TRBD2, 5 bases. V dropped 4 bases and J dropped 1 base, with 10 bases sitting between them. Germline V CDR1 and CDR2: SEHNR, FQNEAQ (reference sequence). CDR3 size: 14 residues. The CDR3 reads CASSYDYLQETQYF. As DNA, the CDR3 is TGTGCCAGCAGCTACGACTACCTCCAAGAGACCCAGTACTTC.

This clone was detected many times. This chain uses TRBV6-5 with TRBJ1-1, with D possibly being TRBD1 (5 bases). With 2 bases removed from V and 2 bases from J, the gap between germline ends came to 9 bases. Germline V gene lookup returns CDR1 MNHEY and CDR2 SVGAGI. This CDR3 contains 14 residues. The CDR3 here is CASSYGAGNTEAFF. For the CDR3, the DNA is TGTGCCAGCAGTTACGGGGCGGGAAACACTGAAGCTTTCTTT.

This rearrangement joins TRBV11-3 to TRBJ2-7; D possibly corresponds to TRBD1 (5 bases). V was cut by 1 base and J by 3 bases, with 7 bases left in between. This CDR3 is built from 13 residues. Germline CDR1 SGHNT, CDR2 YENEEA. Written as DNA, the CDR3 is TGTGCCAGCAGCTTAGGACAGAGCTACGAGCAGTACTTC. Translating gives CASSLGQSYEQYF. Variable domain in full (rest from reference TRBV11-3 and TRBJ2-7): EAGVVQSPRYKIIEKKQPVAFWCNPISGHNTLYWYLQNLGQGPELLIRYENEEAVDDSQLPKDRFSAERLKGVDSTLKIQPAELGDSAVYLCASSLGQSYEQYFGPGTRLTVT.

About this clone: The same CDR3 is also encoded by other DNA sequences in this sample. The rearrangement uses TRBV6-6 and TRBJ1-1; D not resolved. With 3 bases removed from V and 5 bases from J, the gap between germline ends came to 7 bases. Germline V gene data show CDR1 as MNHNY and CDR2 as SVGAGI (reference sequence). This CDR3 has 12 amino acids. CDR3 sequence reads: CASSYGSTEAFF. CDR3 coding DNA: TGTGCCAGCAGTTATGGGAGTACTGAAGCTTTCTTT.

The V and J genes are TRBV7-9 and TRBJ2-3; 7 nucleotides match TRBD2. The germline CDR1 and CDR2 sequences are SEHNR and FQNEAQ (reference sequence). The CDR3 loop spans 14 amino acids. V lost 3 bases to trimming and J lost 6 bases; unmatched junction nucleotides: 6. CDR3: CASSFGGDVDTQYF. CDR3 DNA sequence: TGTGCCAGCAGCTTTGGGGGGGATGTCGATACGCAGTATTTT.

The chain joins TRBV6-5 to TRBJ1-5, with a tentative D call TRBD1 (6 bases). Trimming took 6 bases from V and 6 from J, leaving 15 bases between them. This CDR3 comprises 14 residues. Germline V gene lookup returns CDR1 MNHEY and CDR2 SVGAGI. CDR3 sequence: CASRTTGFSQPQHF. DNA of the CDR3: TGTGCCAGCAGGACTACAGGGTTTAGTCAGCCCCAGCATTTT.